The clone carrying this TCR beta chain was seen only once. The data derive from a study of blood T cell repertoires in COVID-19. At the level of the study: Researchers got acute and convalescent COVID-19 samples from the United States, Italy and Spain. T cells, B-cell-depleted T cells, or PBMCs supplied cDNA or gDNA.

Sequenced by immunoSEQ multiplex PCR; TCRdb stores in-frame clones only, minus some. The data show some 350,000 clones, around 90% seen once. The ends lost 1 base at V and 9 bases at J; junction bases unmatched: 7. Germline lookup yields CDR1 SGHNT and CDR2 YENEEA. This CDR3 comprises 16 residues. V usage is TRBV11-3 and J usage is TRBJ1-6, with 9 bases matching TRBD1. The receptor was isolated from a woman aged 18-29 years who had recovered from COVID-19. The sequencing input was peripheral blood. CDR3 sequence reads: CASSLARDRVSSPLHF. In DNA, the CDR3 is TGTGCCAGCAGCTTAGCCCGGGACAGGGTGTCTTCACCCCTCCACTTT.